This TCR beta chain was found in a study of T cells in localized non-small cell lung cancer. Overall study results and limits: Median roughly 57 top-100 tumor clones were shared with paired adjacent lung.

Using immunoSEQ multiplex PCR, the repertoire was profiled, and TCRdb retains in-frame clones only, with some absent. The sample carries some 72,000 clones, around four fifths recorded once. The CDR3 length is 14 residues. J was trimmed by 8 bases and V by 5 bases; bases with no gene match: 7. Germline V lookup: CDR1 SEHNR, CDR2 FQNEAQ (reference sequence). Remarks on this clone: Its antigen is currently unknown.

The sequence derives from a man between 40 and 70 years old with stage I lung adenocarcinoma. The specimen was peripheral blood, collected before any cancer treatment. The chain has TRBV7-9 and TRBJ1-4, with 8 bases aligning to TRBD1. The CDR3 loop is CASSPQGAREKLFF. In nucleotides, the CDR3 is TGTGCCAGCAGCCCCCAGGGGGCAAGGGAAAAACTGTTTTTT. Complete variable domain (other parts from reference TRBV7-9 and TRBJ1-4): DTGVSQNPRHKITKRGQNVTFRCDPISEHNRLYWYRQTLGQGPEFLTYFQNEAQLEKSRLLSDRFSAERPKGSFSTLEIQRTEQGDSAMYLCASSPQGAREKLFFGSGTQLSVL.